This section outlines one T cell receptor (beta chain) sequence together with its context. Its matching antigen is unknown. Repertoires were generated with immunoSEQ multiplex PCR, while TCRdb's copy carries only in-frame clones and drops some. The sample shows more than 20,000 clones, over 70% of them seen only once. These data come from a study of CD4 T cells in relation to SARS-CoV-2 and coronaviruses. Across the study: No peptide or an HIV-1 Nef peptide pool served as negative control.

This CDR3 is 13 amino acids long. Trimming left V 4 bases short and J 5 bases short, with 10 bases between. Germline V gives CDR1 KGHSH, CDR2 LQKENI. Before the COVID-19 pandemic, during about 2010-2018, CD4+ T cells were taken from unexposed donors. The cells were cultured for about ten days before CD4+ T cells were isolated. Unexposed-donor CD4+ T cells were probed with SARS-CoV-2 S/N and four cold-coronavirus spikes, cells permitting. Each well had 2 million to 2.5 million PBMCs in around 5% human AB serum with IL-2. V is TRBV18 and J is TRBJ2-3, with a tentative D call TRBD1 (6 bases). The sample consisted of CD4+ T cells from PBMCs, cultured in vitro. This clonotype originated in a human donor in good health. CDR3 nucleotide sequence: TGTGCCAGCTCACTACAGGGCGTAGATACGCAGTATTTT. It yields the protein CASSLQGVDTQYF. Full variable domain (rest looked up from reference TRBV18 and TRBJ2-3): NAGVMQNPRHLVRRRGQEARLRCSPMKGHSHVYWYRQLPEEGLKFMVYLQKENIIDESGMPKERFSAEFPKEGPSILRIQQVVRGDSAAYFCASSLQGVDTQYFGPGTRLTVL.